Reported below is one T cell receptor (beta chain). What it binds is not known. The sample belongs to a study of somatic mutations in cytotoxic T cells in rheumatoid arthritis. The overall study: Each patient's diagnosis was followed right away by a blood draw (roughly 30 ml EDTA), before any treatment.

Study-level findings and limits: A significant difference in CD8+ T-cell clonality was not found between rheumatoid arthritis patients and age-matched healthy controls.

The table came from immunoSEQ multiplex PCR; TCRdb's copy has only in-frame clones and leaves some out. The sample includes roughly 16,000 clones, 70% to 85% of them seen just once. Both CD4+ and CD8+ cells were separated through positive magnetic bead selection, and their purity was verified using flow cytometry. The sequence derives from an adult with rheumatoid arthritis. The sample comprised CD8+ T cells sorted from blood.

Here the CDR3 reads CASSDRTGSNEQFF. The CDR3 DNA reads as TGTGCCAGCAGTGACCGGACAGGATCCAATGAGCAGTTCTTC. The V call is TRBV2, the J call TRBJ2-1; 7 positions agree with TRBD1. Trimming cost V 3 bases and J 6 bases; bases outside gene matches: 5. CDR3 length: 14 amino acids. CDR1 and CDR2 from the germline V gene are SNHLY and FYNNEI.